These 30 T cell receptor beta chains were sequenced from one sample in a study of blood T cell repertoires in COVID-19. The repertoire was sequenced with immunoSEQ multiplex PCR; TCRdb's copy has only in-frame clones and lacks some. The sample lists approximately 260,000 clones, around four fifths occurring once. Sequenced material: PBMCs or T cells enriched from blood (not recorded which). These TCRs come from a man aged 30 to 45 with acute COVID-19.

This clone has a count of ten or more. The genes are TRBV2 and TRBJ2-6; TRBD1 aligns across 7 bases. This CDR3 is 15 amino acids long. Germline V lookup: CDR1 SNHLY, CDR2 FYNNEI. Trimming took 2 bases from V and 2 from J; bases not matched to a gene: 0. The CDR3 sequence is CASSEQGAGANVLTF. CDR3 DNA sequence: TGTGCCAGCAGTGAACAGGGGGCTGGGGCCAACGTCCTGACTTTC.

This chain joins TRBV9 and TRBJ1-2; D remains unclear. Germline V gives CDR1 SGDLS, CDR2 YYNGEE. Trimming took 3 bases from V and 7 from J, leaving 13 bases between them. The CDR3 is 13 residues long. The CDR3: CASSAPGSGGYTF. CDR3 DNA: TGTGCCAGCAGCGCGCCGGGTTCTGGTGGCTACACCTTC.

This sequence joins TRBV19 and TRBJ1-4; D possibly corresponds to TRBD1 (6 bases). The CDR3 totals 15 residues. The germline CDR1 and CDR2 sequences are LNHDA and SQIVND (reference sequence). V shed 6 bases and J shed 1 base, with 12 bases lying between them. The CDR3 sequence: CASSNARGTNEKLFF. The CDR3 DNA sequence: TGTGCCAGTAGCAACGCCAGGGGAACTAATGAAAAACTGTTTTTT.

This chain uses TRBV11-3 with TRBJ2-2, with unresolved D. V shed 0 bases and J shed 4 bases, with 9 bases lying between them. The CDR3 is 15 residues long. Germline CDR1 reads SGHNT; CDR2 reads YENEEA. CDR3 residues: CASSLDLHITGELFF. CDR3 DNA sequence: TGTGCCAGCAGCTTAGATCTGCACATCACCGGGGAGCTGTTTTTT.

As DNA, the CDR3 is TGTGCCAGCAGCCCTCCGGCGGGACAGATAACCGGGGAGCTGTTTTTT. Translated, it gives CASSPPAGQITGELFF. The chain uses TRBV27 and TRBJ2-2; TRBD1 is a possible D gene (7 bases). The CDR3 loop spans 16 amino acids. V dropped 6 bases and J dropped 5 bases, with 19 bases sitting between them. The germline V gene encodes CDR1 MNHEY and CDR2 SMNVEV (reference sequence).

The chain couples TRBV6-5 to TRBJ1-2, with a possible D match to TRBD1 (5 bases). The CDR3 spans 16 residues. Trimming left V 0 bases short and J 2 bases short, with 13 bases between. Germline CDR1 is MNHEY and CDR2 is SVGAGI. The CDR3 loop is CASSYSSGGENYGYTF. In nucleotides, the CDR3 is TGTGCCAGCAGTTACTCGTCTGGGGGGGAAAACTATGGCTACACCTTC.

There are a few counts of this clone. This chain connects TRBV12-5 to TRBJ2-7, with 7 bases aligning to TRBD1. This CDR3 region has 16 residues. Germline lookup yields CDR1 LGHNT and CDR2 FRNRAP. V gave up 3 bases and J gave up 2 bases; unmatched junction bases: 10. As DNA, the CDR3 is TGTGCTAGTGGTTTTCCCCGCAGGGGGTTACCCTACGAGCAGTACGTC. Translated, it gives CASGFPRRGLPYEQYV.

This clone was counted a single time. The chain is built from TRBV13 and TRBJ1-4; no firm D call. The CDR3 extends over 18 amino acids. The germline V gene encodes CDR1 PRHDT and CDR2 FYEKMQ (reference sequence). Trimming took 5 bases from V and 0 from J, leaving 19 bases between them. The CDR3 protein is CASSPGRVASATNEKLFF. The CDR3 coding sequence is TGTGCCAGCAGCCCCGGTCGAGTCGCGAGCGCAACTAATGAAAAACTGTTTTTT. The full variable domain, rest sourced from reference TRBV13 and TRBJ1-4, is AAGVIQSPRHLIKEKRETATLKCYPIPRHDTVYWYQQGPGQDPQFLISFYEKMQSDKGSIPDRFSAQQFSDYHSELNMSSLELGDSALYFCASSPGRVASATNEKLFFGSGTQLSVL.

V gene TRBV4-1 combines with J gene TRBJ1-6, with D unresolved. The germline gives CDR1 MGHRA, CDR2 YSYEKL. The CDR3 contains 16 residues. Trimming shortened V by 0 bases and J by 5 bases, and 11 bases separated the two germline ends. For the CDR3, the DNA is TGCGCCAGCAGCCAAGATACCGGAGTTCATAATTCACCCCTCCACTTT. Amino acid sequence: CASSQDTGVHNSPLHF.

In its sample, this clone was seen many times. This chain uses TRBV10-2 with TRBJ1-5; D uncertain. The CDR3 loop spans 14 amino acids. CDR1 and CDR2 (germline): WSHSY, SAAADI. V was trimmed by 0 bases and J by 6 bases, leaving 9 bases between them. The CDR3 loop is CASSESDSGQPQHF. The CDR3 DNA follows: TGCGCCAGCAGTGAGTCTGATTCGGGTCAGCCCCAGCATTTT.

Only one count was recorded for this clone. The rearrangement links TRBV3-1 (or the pseudogene TRBV3-2) to TRBJ1-1; D is ambiguous. Germline V gene lookup returns CDR1 LGHDT and CDR2 YNNKEL (reference sequence). Between the trimmed V and J ends, which lost 3 bases and 3 bases, there was a span of 8 bases. This CDR3 comprises 13 residues. CDR3 coding DNA: TGTGCCAGCAGCCAGGGGAGTGACACTGAAGCTTTCTTT. Its translation: CASSQGSDTEAFF.

This clone was seen a few times. The genes are TRBV7-9 and TRBJ2-3; 9 bases align to TRBD1. Trimming at V came to 7 bases and at J to 6 bases, leaving 11 bases not matched to a gene. The CDR3 length is 15 residues. CDR1 is SEHNR and CDR2 is FQNEAQ in the germline V gene (reference sequence). CDR3 in DNA: TGTGCCAGCATCGCGGGACAGGGTCGATTGGATACGCAGTATTTT. Translation: CASIAGQGRLDTQYF.

J is TRBJ2-7 and V is TRBV10-3; 11 nucleotides align to TRBD2. The CDR3 consists of 15 residues. V shed 0 bases, J shed 6 bases, and the junction held 4 bases outside the gene matches. Germline-derived CDR1 and CDR2 are ENHRY and SYGVKD. CDR3 in DNA: TGTGCCATCAGTGAGTCCCGGCTAGCGGGGGGCGAGCAGTACGTC. This encodes CAISESRLAGGEQYV.

This rearrangement joins TRBV4-2 to TRBJ2-1; 7 bases are a match to TRBD2. V was pared by 0 bases and J by 3 bases, with 5 bases of the junction left unmatched. This CDR3 spans 16 amino acids. The germline V gene encodes CDR1 LGHNA and CDR2 YNFKEQ. DNA of the CDR3: TGTGCCAGCAGCCAAGACCTCGGGACTATCTACAATGAGCAGTTCTTC. The encoded protein is CASSQDLGTIYNEQFF.

V is TRBV5-6 and J is TRBJ1-3; a possible D gene is TRBD1 (6 bases). Between the trimmed V and J ends, which lost 2 bases and 8 bases, there was a span of 17 bases. CDR3 size: 15 residues. Germline V CDR1 and CDR2: SGHDT, YYEEEE. CDR3 in amino acids: CASSFGQGRYDTIYF. CDR3 DNA sequence: TGTGCCAGCAGCTTTGGTCAGGGGCGCTATGACACCATATATTTT.

The chain has TRBV5-8 and TRBJ2-1, with D possibly being TRBD1 (5 bases). The CDR3 loop spans 13 amino acids. Germline CDR1 SGHTS, CDR2 YDEGEE. The V and J ends lost 1 base and 5 bases respectively, with 7 bases between them. CDR3 protein: CASSLRRDNEQFF. CDR3 nucleotides: TGTGCCAGCAGCTTGCGCAGGGACAATGAGCAGTTCTTC.

The chain is built from TRBV4-1 and TRBJ1-2; possible D gene TRBD1, 5 bases. Germline V lookup: CDR1 MGHRA, CDR2 YSYEKL. Trimming shortened V by 3 bases and J by 4 bases, and 30 bases separated the two germline ends. This CDR3 contains 20 residues. The CDR3 sequence: CASSQIPSSRGGRSFYGYTF. The CDR3 DNA reads as TGCGCCAGCAGCCAGATCCCCAGTTCGCGGGGCGGGCGATCTTTCTATGGCTACACCTTC.

On this clone: Its ends do not fully match the called genes, so a read error is possible. The chain joins TRBV5-1 to TRBJ1-3, with unresolved D. The CDR3 consists of 15 residues. The V gene's germline CDR1 is SGHRS and CDR2 YFSETQ. CDR3 loop: CASSHDGVPGNTIYF. DNA for the CDR3: TGTGCCAGCAGCCACGACGGGGTTCCTGGAAACACCATATATTTT.

The CDR3 is CATDRPGQAASGYTF. The CDR3 region has the DNA TGTGCCACCGACCGACCGGGACAGGCCGCTTCTGGCTACACCTTC. The V call is TRBV28, the J call TRBJ1-2; 8 bases fit TRBD1. CDR3 length: 15 amino acids. Germline V lookup: CDR1 MDHEN, CDR2 SYDVKM. V lost 10 bases, J lost 7 bases, and 17 bases stayed unmatched.

The CDR3 sequence is CASSLYRGLNTEAFF. The CDR3 DNA reads TGTGCCAGCAGCTTGTACCGAGGGTTGAACACTGAAGCTTTCTTT. This sequence joins TRBV5-8 and TRBJ1-1; the D is unclear. The CDR3 has 15 residues. Trimming removed 1 base from V and 0 bases from J, with 10 bases in between. Germline V lookup: CDR1 SGHTS, CDR2 YDEGEE.

The V and J genes are TRBV19 and TRBJ2-5, with 9 bases fitting TRBD2. With 9 bases clipped from V and 6 bases from J, the junction kept 11 bases outside the gene matches. Germline CDR1 is LNHDA and CDR2 is SQIVND (reference sequence). The CDR3 totals 14 residues. CDR3 DNA sequence: TGTGCCAGCAGGACGGCGGGAGGGCCGCAGACCCAGTACTTC. Translation gives CASRTAGGPQTQYF. The full variable domain, its missing parts supplied by reference TRBV19 and TRBJ2-5, is DGGITQSPKYLFRKEGQNVTLSCEQNLNHDAMYWYRQDPGQGLRLIYYSQIVNDFQKGDIAEGYSVSREKKESFPLTVTSAQKNPTAFYLCASRTAGGPQTQYFGPGTRLLVL.

This clone was observed a few times. The rearrangement links TRBV19 to TRBJ2-2; maybe TRBD2 (5 bases). CDR1 is LNHDA and CDR2 is SQIVND in the germline V gene (reference sequence). V dropped 5 bases and J dropped 2 bases, with 15 bases sitting between them. CDR3 length equals 16 residues. The DNA for the CDR3 is TGTGCCAGTAGTTTCCGGACTGTACCTAACACCGGGGAGCTGTTTTTT. Translation: CASSFRTVPNTGELFF.

The rearrangement links TRBV2 to TRBJ1-6, with a tentative D call TRBD1 (6 bases). The germline V and J ends were trimmed by 6 bases and 9 bases, with 12 bases remaining between them. This CDR3 is 13 amino acids long. The germline V gene encodes CDR1 SNHLY and CDR2 FYNNEI. This CDR3 reads CASRADRTSPLHF. The CDR3 DNA reads TGTGCCAGCAGGGCCGACAGGACTTCACCCCTCCACTTT. Drawing the rest from reference TRBV2 and TRBJ1-6, the complete variable domain is EPEVTQTPSHQVTQMGQEVILRCVPISNHLYFYWYRQILGQKVEFLVSFYNNEISEKSEIFDDQFSVERPDGSNFTLKIRSTKLEDSAMYFCASRADRTSPLHFGNGTRLTVT.

The CDR3 bases are TGTGCCAGTAGTAACCGAGAGGGCACCGGGGAGCTGTTTTTT. As protein: CASSNREGTGELFF. This chain joins TRBV19 and TRBJ2-2; a weak D match, TRBD2 (5 bases). Germline V CDR1 and CDR2: LNHDA, SQIVND (reference sequence). This CDR3 is 14 amino acids long. The germline V and J ends were trimmed by 4 bases and 4 bases, with 10 bases remaining between them. The full variable domain, its missing parts supplied by reference TRBV19 and TRBJ2-2, is DGGITQSPKYLFRKEGQNVTLSCEQNLNHDAMYWYRQDPGQGLRLIYYSQIVNDFQKGDIAEGYSVSREKKESFPLTVTSAQKNPTAFYLCASSNREGTGELFFGEGSRLTVL.

The V and J genes are TRBV18 and TRBJ1-2; TRBD1 matches at 7 bases. The CDR3 runs 16 residues. J was trimmed by 0 bases and V by 6 bases; bases with no gene match: 10. The V gene's germline CDR1 is KGHSH and CDR2 LQKENI. The CDR3 region is CASSPTDRAANYGYTF. For the CDR3, the DNA is TGTGCCAGCTCCCCCACCGACAGGGCTGCTAACTATGGCTACACCTTC.

The genes are TRBV25-1 and TRBJ1-6; perhaps TRBD1 as D (5 bases). CDR1 and CDR2 (germline): MGHDK, SYGVNS. This CDR3 comprises 17 residues. Trimming took 1 base from V and 2 from J, leaving 12 bases between them. The CDR3 region is CASSESQGSTYNSPLHF. DNA of the CDR3: TGTGCCAGCAGTGAATCCCAGGGATCAACCTATAATTCACCCCTCCACTTT.

CDR3 nucleotides: TGTGCCAGCAGTTTTGCGTCAGAGTCGGGGTCGGGAGGTACGCGGATGGTC. Amino acid sequence: CASSFASESGSGGTRMV. The gene calls are TRBV28 and TRBJ2-7; TRBD2 matches 7 bases. There are 17 residues in the CDR3. Germline CDR1 MDHEN, CDR2 SYDVKM.

The chain has TRBV5-6 and TRBJ1-2; maybe TRBD1 (5 bases). Between the trimmed V and J ends, which lost 5 bases and 0 bases, there was a span of 23 bases. CDR3 length: 18 amino acids. Germline values: CDR1 SGHDT, CDR2 YYEEEE. CDR3 bases: TGTGCCAGCAGAGCACGAGGGACTGCCCTAGGAACTAACTATGGCTACACCTTC. Translated: CASRARGTALGTNYGYTF.

The gene calls are TRBV9 and TRBJ2-2, with a possible D match to TRBD1 (6 bases). V gave up 5 bases and J gave up 7 bases, with 12 bases separating them. CDR3 length: 13 residues. The V gene's germline CDR1 is SGDLS and CDR2 YYNGEE. For the CDR3, the DNA is TGTGCCAGCAGAACACAGGGAAACGGGGAGCTGTTTTTT. Translating gives CASRTQGNGELFF.

Worth noting for this clone: The junction departs from germline at one end; a sequencing error may be responsible. The chain is built from TRBV5-1 and TRBJ2-5; TRBD2 agrees at 16 bases. Germline assignment: CDR1 SGHRS and CDR2 YFSETQ. The CDR3 spans 16 residues. The DNA of the CDR3 is TGTGCCAGCAGCTCGGGACTAGCGGGAGGGGAAGAGACCCAGTACTTC. Translated: CASSSGLAGGEETQYF.